Listed below are T cell receptor beta chains from one sample, sequenced in a study of vaccination and CD4 T cells after COVID-19. One entry per CDR3 protein, called by TCRdb with MiXCR from the PCR reads. The sample shows under 20,000 distinct CDR3 sequences, 23% of them seen only once. These receptors' antigens are unknown. Sequenced material: cultured CD4+ T cells from blood. The receptor set was obtained from a human donor with COVID-19. The conserved cysteine and the conserved F or W are not part of the CDR3 here. Each record gives: clone size, V gene, CDR3 protein. Size is omitted from some rows. Given values are once, few, many or a class for expanded clones.

clone_size: medium-sized
v_call: TRBV6-2/TRBV6-3
cdr3_aa: ASSYSAIRSS

clone_size: NA
v_call: TRBV6-5
cdr3_aa: ASSYSSYAGRSETEAF

clone_size: NA
v_call: TRBV19
cdr3_aa: ASTGTGGAGSPLH

clone_size: NA
v_call: TRBV28
cdr3_aa: ASSLGQGTTYGYT

clone_size: few
v_call: TRBV20-1
cdr3_aa: RASTEVAPVGYGYT

clone_size: NA
v_call: TRBV10-3
cdr3_aa: AIRETGPINQPQH

clone_size: NA
v_call: TRBV6-1
cdr3_aa: ASRSGETQY

clone_size: NA
v_call: TRBV20-1
cdr3_aa: SASRTVSSNNEQF

clone_size: NA
v_call: TRBV28
cdr3_aa: ASSTPGRGVSGANVLT

clone_size: medium-sized
v_call: TRBV20-1
cdr3_aa: SARSTGGINQPQH

clone_size: once
v_call: TRBV5-4
cdr3_aa: ASSSQAGGNEQF

clone_size: medium-sized
v_call: TRBV19
cdr3_aa: ASNRKGVTGFQPQH

clone_size: NA
v_call: TRBV27
cdr3_aa: ASRLQGAETQY

clone_size: few
v_call: TRBV29-1
cdr3_aa: SGTTGNTEAF

clone_size: NA
v_call: TRBV5-8
cdr3_aa: ASSPRTGGSSLGYT

clone_size: NA
v_call: TRBV10-3
cdr3_aa: AISERVGGLETQY

clone_size: few
v_call: TRBV5-4
cdr3_aa: ASSVPTSGGNTGELF

clone_size: NA
v_call: TRBV5-1
cdr3_aa: ASSLGDRANYGYT

clone_size: NA
v_call: TRBV3-1
cdr3_aa: ASSQGLRGTEAF

clone_size: NA
v_call: TRBV5-1
cdr3_aa: ASSGRLQKHEQF

clone_size: medium-sized
v_call: TRBV2
cdr3_aa: ASSRRGDRGIQETQY

clone_size: NA
v_call: TRBV5-8
cdr3_aa: ASSWGRRNTIY

clone_size: NA
v_call: TRBV19
cdr3_aa: ASGQGDTQY

clone_size: few
v_call: TRBV15
cdr3_aa: ATSRGRGDTEAF

clone_size: NA
v_call: TRBV5-6
cdr3_aa: ASRLDRGFGYT

clone_size: few
v_call: TRBV5-1
cdr3_aa: ASSLGRGGKNIQY

clone_size: few
v_call: TRBV27
cdr3_aa: ASSFRGQQGNNQPQH

clone_size: NA
v_call: TRBV18
cdr3_aa: ASSRTGSSYEQY

clone_size: few
v_call: TRBV7-2
cdr3_aa: ASSLVGAGSTDTQY

clone_size: NA
v_call: TRBV2
cdr3_aa: ASSELGGGALSRTDTQY

clone_size: few
v_call: TRBV2
cdr3_aa: ASSDVTIGSYEQY

clone_size: few
v_call: TRBV11-3
cdr3_aa: ASSSNRGPGGNTIY

clone_size: NA
v_call: TRBV6-1
cdr3_aa: ASKVGQGPTDTQY

clone_size: NA
v_call: TRBV10-2
cdr3_aa: ASSESYEQY

clone_size: NA
v_call: TRBV2
cdr3_aa: ASSPSGSLSTDTQY

clone_size: NA
v_call: TRBV10-3
cdr3_aa: AISSTRDKAEAF

clone_size: few
v_call: TRBV6-1
cdr3_aa: ASSEGKGRDIQY

clone_size: NA
v_call: TRBV5-4
cdr3_aa: ASSRAGGNSYEQY

clone_size: medium-sized
v_call: TRBV7-9
cdr3_aa: ASSLQTGLETQY

clone_size: few
v_call: TRBV15
cdr3_aa: ATSRGGPGAYEQY